The subject of this entry is one TCR beta chain. What it binds is not known. The germline CDR1 and CDR2 sequences are MNHEY and SVGAGI. The CDR3 sequence is 14 residues long. Between the trimmed V and J ends, which lost 6 bases and 3 bases, there was a span of 14 bases. The data were obtained in a study of cytomegalovirus exposure and HLA in healthy donors. General observations from the study: Previous analysis showed most TCR beta V segments were productive about 87% or about 30% of the time.

The PCR employed 60 Vbeta primers together with 13 Jbeta primers. TCRdb's table, derived via immunoSEQ multiplex PCR, lists solely in-frame clones and lacks some. The sample has more than 150,000 clones, approximately 79% seen once. The TCR comes from a woman between 45 and 60 years old in good health and CMV-seropositive. Sequencing input: PBMCs. This chain connects TRBV6-5 to TRBJ1-1, with D perhaps matching TRBD1 (5 bases). The CDR3 region has the DNA TGTGCCAGCAGATACAGGCTTGGAGACACTGAAGCTTTCTTT. This translates into CASRYRLGDTEAFF.